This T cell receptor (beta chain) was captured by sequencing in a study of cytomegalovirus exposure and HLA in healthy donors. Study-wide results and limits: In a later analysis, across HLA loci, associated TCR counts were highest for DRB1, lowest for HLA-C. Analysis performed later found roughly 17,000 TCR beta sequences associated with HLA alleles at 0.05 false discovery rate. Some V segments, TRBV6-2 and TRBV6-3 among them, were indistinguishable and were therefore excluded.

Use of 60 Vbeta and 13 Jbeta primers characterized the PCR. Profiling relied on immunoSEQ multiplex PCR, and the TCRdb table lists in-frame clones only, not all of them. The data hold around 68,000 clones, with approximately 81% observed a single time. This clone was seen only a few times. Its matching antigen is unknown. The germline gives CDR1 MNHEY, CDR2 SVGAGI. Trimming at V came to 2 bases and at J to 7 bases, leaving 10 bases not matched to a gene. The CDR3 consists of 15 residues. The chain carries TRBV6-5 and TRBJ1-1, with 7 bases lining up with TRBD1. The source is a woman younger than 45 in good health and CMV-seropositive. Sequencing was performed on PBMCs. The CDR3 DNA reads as TGTGCCAGCAGTTACGGGGAAGAGGGGGCAGATGAAGCTTTCTTT. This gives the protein CASSYGEEGADEAFF.